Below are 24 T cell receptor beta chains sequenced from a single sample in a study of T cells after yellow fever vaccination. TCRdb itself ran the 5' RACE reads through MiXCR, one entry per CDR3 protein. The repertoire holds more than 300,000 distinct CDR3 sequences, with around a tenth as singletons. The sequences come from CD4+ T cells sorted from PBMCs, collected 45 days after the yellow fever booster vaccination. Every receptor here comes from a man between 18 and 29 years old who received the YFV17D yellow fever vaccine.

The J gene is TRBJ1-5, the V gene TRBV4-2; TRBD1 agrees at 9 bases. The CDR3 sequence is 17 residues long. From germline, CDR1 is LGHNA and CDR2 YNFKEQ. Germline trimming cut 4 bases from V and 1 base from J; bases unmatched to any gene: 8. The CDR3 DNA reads TGTGCCAGCAGCCCCGCTACAGGGGGCACGAGCAATCAGCCCCAGCATTTT. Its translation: CASSPATGGTSNQPQHF.

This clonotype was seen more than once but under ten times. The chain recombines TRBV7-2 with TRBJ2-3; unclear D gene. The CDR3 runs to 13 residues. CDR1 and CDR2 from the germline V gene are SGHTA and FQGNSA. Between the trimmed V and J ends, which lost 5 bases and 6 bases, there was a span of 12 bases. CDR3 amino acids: CASSVRASDTQYF. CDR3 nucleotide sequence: TGTGCCAGCAGCGTCCGAGCTTCGGATACGCAGTATTTT.

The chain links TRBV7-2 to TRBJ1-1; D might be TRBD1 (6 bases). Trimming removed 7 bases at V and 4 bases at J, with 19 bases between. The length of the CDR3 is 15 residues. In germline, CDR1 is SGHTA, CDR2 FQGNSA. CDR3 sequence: CASMKRGGVGTEAFF. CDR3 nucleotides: TGTGCCAGCATGAAAAGGGGGGGAGTAGGCACTGAAGCTTTCTTT.

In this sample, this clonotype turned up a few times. The CDR3 sequence is CASSPYTKMNTEAFF. In DNA, the CDR3 is TGCGCCAGCAGCCCTTACACGAAAATGAACACTGAAGCTTTCTTT. The rearrangement links TRBV4-3 to TRBJ1-1; no definite D call. The germline gives CDR1 LGHNA, CDR2 YSLEER. V shed 4 bases and J shed 0 bases, with 12 bases lying between them. The CDR3 sequence is 15 residues long.

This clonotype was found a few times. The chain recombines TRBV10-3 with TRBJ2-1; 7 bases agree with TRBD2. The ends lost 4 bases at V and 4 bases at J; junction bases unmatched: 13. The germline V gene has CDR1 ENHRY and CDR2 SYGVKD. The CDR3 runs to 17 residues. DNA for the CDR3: TGTGCCATCAGTGTCTCTCTAGCGGCCTCGGGATACAATGAGCAGTTCTTC. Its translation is CAISVSLAASGYNEQFF.

CDR3 DNA sequence: TGTGCCAGCAGCTCCACAGGGGACTACGAGCAGTACGTC. As protein: CASSSTGDYEQYV. This rearrangement joins TRBV7-9 to TRBJ2-7; TRBD1 aligns across 7 bases. CDR1 and CDR2 (germline): SEHNR, FQNEAQ (reference sequence). Trimming removed 4 bases from V and 3 bases from J; junction bases left unmatched: 3. The CDR3 runs to 13 residues.

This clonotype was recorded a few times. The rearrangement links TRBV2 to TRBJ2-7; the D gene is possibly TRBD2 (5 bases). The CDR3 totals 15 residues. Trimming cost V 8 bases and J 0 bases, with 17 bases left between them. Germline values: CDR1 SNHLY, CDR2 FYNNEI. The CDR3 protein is CASLGAEQISYEQYF. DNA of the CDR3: TGTGCCAGCCTGGGAGCAGAGCAAATCTCCTACGAGCAGTACTTC.

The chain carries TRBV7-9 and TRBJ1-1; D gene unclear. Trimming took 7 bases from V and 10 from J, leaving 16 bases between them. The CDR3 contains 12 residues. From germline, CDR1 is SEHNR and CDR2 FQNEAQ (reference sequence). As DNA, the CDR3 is TGTGCCAGCACTCCTGGGAGGGAGGGAGCTTTCTTT. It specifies CASTPGREGAFF.

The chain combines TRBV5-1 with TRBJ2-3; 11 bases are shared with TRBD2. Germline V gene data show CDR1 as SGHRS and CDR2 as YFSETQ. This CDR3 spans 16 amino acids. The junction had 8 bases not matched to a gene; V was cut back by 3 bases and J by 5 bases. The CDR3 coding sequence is TGCGCCAGCAGCTCCACTAGCGGGGGAGTCGTAGATACGCAGTATTTT. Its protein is CASSSTSGGVVDTQYF.

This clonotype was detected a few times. The CDR3 nucleotides read TGTGCCAGCAGCAAAGCCCACGGGACCGATAATGAAAAACTGTTTTTT. Its translation is CASSKAHGTDNEKLFF. The rearrangement links TRBV21-1 to TRBJ1-4; the table calls TRBD1, which could not be checked here. TRBV21-1 is assigned pseudogene status. CDR3 length equals 16 residues.

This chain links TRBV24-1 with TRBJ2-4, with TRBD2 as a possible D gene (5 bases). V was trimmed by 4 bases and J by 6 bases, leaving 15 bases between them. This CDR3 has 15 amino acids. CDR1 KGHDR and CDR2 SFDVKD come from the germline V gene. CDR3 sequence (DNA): TGTGCCACCAGTGACCCCGCGGGCTCTGGAAACATTCAGTACTTC. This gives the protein CATSDPAGSGNIQYF.

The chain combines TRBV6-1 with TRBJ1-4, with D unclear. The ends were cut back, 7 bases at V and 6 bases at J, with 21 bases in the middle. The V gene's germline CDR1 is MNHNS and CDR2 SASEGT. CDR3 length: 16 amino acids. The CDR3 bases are TGTGCCAGCAACCTCCGGGCAACATCAAGGCATGAAAAACTGTTTTTT. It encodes CASNLRATSRHEKLFF.

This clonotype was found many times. The CDR3 loop is CSALEDATEAFF. The DNA of the CDR3 is TGCAGTGCTTTAGAAGATGCCACTGAAGCTTTCTTT. The chain has TRBV20-1 and TRBJ1-1; D ambiguous. The V end lost 5 bases, the J end lost 4 bases, and 11 bases lay between the germline ends. The germline V gene encodes CDR1 DFQATT and CDR2 SNEGSKA (reference sequence). CDR3 length: 12 residues.

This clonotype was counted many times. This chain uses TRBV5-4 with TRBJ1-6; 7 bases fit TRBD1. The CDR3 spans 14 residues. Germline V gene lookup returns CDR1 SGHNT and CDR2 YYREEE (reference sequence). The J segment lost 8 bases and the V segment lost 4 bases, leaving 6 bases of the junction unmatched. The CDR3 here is CASSTRQGDSPLHF. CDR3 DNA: TGTGCCAGCAGCACCCGACAGGGTGATTCACCCCTCCACTTT.

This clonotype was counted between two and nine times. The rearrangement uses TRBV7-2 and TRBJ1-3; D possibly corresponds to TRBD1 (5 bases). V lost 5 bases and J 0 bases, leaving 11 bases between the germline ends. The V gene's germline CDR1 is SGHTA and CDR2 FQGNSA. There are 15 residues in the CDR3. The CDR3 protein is CASSRGGNSGNTIYF. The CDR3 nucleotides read TGTGCCAGCAGCCGCGGGGGTAACTCTGGAAACACCATATATTTT.

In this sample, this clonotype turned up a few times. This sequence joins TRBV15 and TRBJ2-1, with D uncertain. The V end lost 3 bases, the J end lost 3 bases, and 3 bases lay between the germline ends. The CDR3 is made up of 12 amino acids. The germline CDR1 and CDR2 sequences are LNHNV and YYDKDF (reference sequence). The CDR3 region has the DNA TGTGCCACCAGCAGTGTCTACAATGAGCAGTTCTTC. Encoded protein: CATSSVYNEQFF.

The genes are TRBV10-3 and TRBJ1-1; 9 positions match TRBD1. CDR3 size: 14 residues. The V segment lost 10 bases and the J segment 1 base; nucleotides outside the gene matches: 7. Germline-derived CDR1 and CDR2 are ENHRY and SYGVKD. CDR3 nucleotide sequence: TGTGCCACGGGAAAACAGGGGGCGAACACTGAAGCTTTCTTT. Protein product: CATGKQGANTEAFF.

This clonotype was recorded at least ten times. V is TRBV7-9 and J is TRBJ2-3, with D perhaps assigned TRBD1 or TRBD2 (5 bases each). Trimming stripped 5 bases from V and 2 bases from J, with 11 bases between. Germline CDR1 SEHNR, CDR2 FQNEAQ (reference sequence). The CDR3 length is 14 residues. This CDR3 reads CASSLEGHTDTQYF. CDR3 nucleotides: TGTGCCAGCAGCCTAGAGGGGCACACAGATACGCAGTATTTT.

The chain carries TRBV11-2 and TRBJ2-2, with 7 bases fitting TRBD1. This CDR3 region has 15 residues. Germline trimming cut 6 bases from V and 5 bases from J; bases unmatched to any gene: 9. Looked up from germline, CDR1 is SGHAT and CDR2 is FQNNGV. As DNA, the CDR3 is TGTGCCAGCAGACGCGTACAGGGGCGAACCGGGGAGCTGTTTTTT. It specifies CASRRVQGRTGELFF.

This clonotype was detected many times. DNA for the CDR3: TGCAGTGCTAGAGGGACAGGGGAAAAGGCCAACCTCGAGCAGTACTTC. Its protein product is CSARGTGEKANLEQYF. The chain is built from TRBV20-1 and TRBJ2-7; 9 positions match TRBD1. The CDR3 is 16 residues long. CDR1 and CDR2 (germline): DFQATT, SNEGSKA (reference sequence). V was pared by 1 base and J by 6 bases, with 13 bases of the junction left unmatched.

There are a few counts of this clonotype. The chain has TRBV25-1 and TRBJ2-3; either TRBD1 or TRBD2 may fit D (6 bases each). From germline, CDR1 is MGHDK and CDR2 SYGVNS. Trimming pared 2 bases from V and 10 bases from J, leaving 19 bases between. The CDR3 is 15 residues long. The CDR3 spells CASSETSSGASPQYF. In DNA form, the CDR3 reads TGTGCCAGCAGTGAAACTAGCTCAGGGGCCTCTCCGCAGTATTTT.

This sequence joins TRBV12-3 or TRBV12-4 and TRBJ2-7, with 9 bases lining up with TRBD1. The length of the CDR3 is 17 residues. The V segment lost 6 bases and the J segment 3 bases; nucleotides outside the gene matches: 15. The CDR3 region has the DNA TGTGCCAGCAGCTCGGGGCCCCCCGGGACAGGGAGCTACGAGCAGTACTTC. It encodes CASSSGPPGTGSYEQYF.

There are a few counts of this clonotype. The CDR3, as DNA: TGCGCCAGCAGCTTGGAGACAGGACGAGGAAACACCATATATTTT. It is translated as CASSLETGRGNTIYF. The chain recombines TRBV5-1 with TRBJ1-3, with D possibly being TRBD1 (6 bases). V was shortened by 0 bases and J by 4 bases, with 11 bases between the two germline ends. The CDR3 sequence is 15 residues long. Germline CDR1 reads SGHRS; CDR2 reads YFSETQ.

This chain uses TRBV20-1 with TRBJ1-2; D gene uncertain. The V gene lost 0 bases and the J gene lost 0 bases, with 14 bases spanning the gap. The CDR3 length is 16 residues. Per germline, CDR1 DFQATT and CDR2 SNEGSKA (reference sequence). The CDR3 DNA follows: TGCAGTGCTAGAGATCCGGGTGGCAGAGCTAACTATGGCTACACCTTC. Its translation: CSARDPGGRANYGYTF.